The TCR beta chain under discussion was sequenced for a study of T cell responses to AZD1222 COVID-19 vaccine. A word on this clone: Its antigen is unidentified.

The table came from immunoSEQ multiplex PCR; TCRdb's copy has only in-frame clones and leaves some out. The sample lists some 170,000 clones; 90% to 95% were seen once. The V end was cut by 8 bases, the J end by 2 bases, with 12 bases between. CDR1 and CDR2 (germline): MDHEN, SYDVKM. This CDR3 region has 13 residues. Study-wide findings and caveats: Baseline seropositivity characterized only six AZD1222 recipients. Elevations in Spike-specific TCR breadth and depth followed administration of two AZD1222 doses.

This TCR derives from an adult in good health. This chain connects TRBV28 to TRBJ2-5; possible D gene TRBD1, 6 bases. The sample in question was peripheral blood, obtained on day 0 of AZD1222 vaccination. The CDR3 coding sequence is TGTGCCAGCTCCCAAGGGGGACAAGAGACCCAGTACTTC. It is translated as CASSQGGQETQYF.